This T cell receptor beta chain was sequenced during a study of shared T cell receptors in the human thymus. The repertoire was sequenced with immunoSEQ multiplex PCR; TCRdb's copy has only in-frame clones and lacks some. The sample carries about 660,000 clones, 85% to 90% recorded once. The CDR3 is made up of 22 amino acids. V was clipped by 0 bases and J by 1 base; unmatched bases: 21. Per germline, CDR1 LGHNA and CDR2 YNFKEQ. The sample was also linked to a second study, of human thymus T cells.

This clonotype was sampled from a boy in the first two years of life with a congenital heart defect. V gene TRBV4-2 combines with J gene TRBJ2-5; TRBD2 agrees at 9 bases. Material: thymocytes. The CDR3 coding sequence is TGTGCCAGCAGCCAAGATCAGTCCGCCGGGACTAGCCAAGTACTAGTCCAAGAGACCCAGTACTTC. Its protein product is CASSQDQSAGTSQVLVQETQYF.